This T cell receptor beta chain was profiled in a study of cytomegalovirus exposure and HLA in healthy donors. V dropped 2 bases and J dropped 3 bases, with 7 bases sitting between them. CDR3 size: 13 residues. Germline V gene data show CDR1 as KGHSH and CDR2 as LQKENI. Study findings and constraints: What TCR beta sequences reportedly achieved was accurate prediction of HLA-A and HLA-B alleles in most subjects. According to the study, around 180 TCR beta chains were cytomegalovirus-associated. Certain indistinguishable V segments, among them TRBV6-2 and TRBV6-3, were excluded. In a later analysis, most CMV-associated TCR beta chains appeared HLA-restricted.

This clone was detected only a few times. Its target is unknown. The study ran its PCR with 60 Vbeta and 13 Jbeta primers. Using immunoSEQ multiplex PCR, the repertoire was profiled, and TCRdb retains in-frame clones only, with some absent. The sample has some 170,000 clones, about 79% seen once. The source material was PBMCs. The V and J genes are TRBV18 and TRBJ1-2; unclear D gene. The sequence derives from a man in his forties in good health and CMV-seropositive. The CDR3 is CASSPDSDYGYTF. The CDR3 DNA sequence: TGTGCCAGCTCACCAGATTCAGACTATGGCTACACCTTC.